Listed below are T cell receptor beta chains from one sample, sequenced in a study of blood T cell repertoires in COVID-19. Produced via immunoSEQ multiplex PCR; TCRdb's table is partial and in-frame only. The sample holds 150,000 or so clones, 80% to 90% seen once. Sequencing input: peripheral blood. Receptor source: a man aged 18-30 years with COVID-19, enrolled during active disease. CDR3s include the opening cysteine and the closing phenylalanine or tryptophan. A D gene is named only where the DNA matches it firmly. Expanded clones are given a class, and other clones once, few, many or no size at all.

TRBV3-1/TRBV3-2	TRBJ2-7	TRBD2	-	TGTGCCAGCAGCCAAGACCCCTTTTGGACTAGCGGCCAATACGAGCAGTACTTC	CASSQDPFWTSGQYEQYF
TRBV7-2	TRBJ2-7	-	-	TGTGCCAGCAGCCTCCGGGACACAGACTACGAGCAGTACTTC	CASSLRDTDYEQYF
TRBV3-1/TRBV3-2	TRBJ1-1	-	-	TGTGCCAGCAGCCCTCAGGGAACTGAAGCTTTCTTT	CASSPQGTEAFF
TRBV5-4	TRBJ2-1	-	-	TGTGCCAGCAGCTTGGTGGGGGGATCCTACAATGAGCAGTTCTTC	CASSLVGGSYNEQFF
TRBV3-1/TRBV3-2	TRBJ2-7	-	-	TGTGCCAGCAGCCAAGACGAGAGGGGGAGCTCCTACGAGCAGTACTTC	CASSQDERGSSYEQYF
TRBV7-9	TRBJ2-4	TRBD1	-	TGTGCCAGCAGCCCACCTCGACAGGGAGCCAAAAACATTCAGTACTTC	CASSPPRQGAKNIQYF
TRBV30	TRBJ2-7	-	-	TGTGCCTGGAAGGCAGGAGGCTACGAGCAGTACTTC	CAWKAGGYEQYF
TRBV11-3	TRBJ2-7	TRBD1	-	TGTGCCAGCAGCTTCCCCCGCGGGACAGGGCGAAGGGAGCAGTACTTC	CASSFPRGTGRREQYF
TRBV27	TRBJ2-3	-	-	TGTGCCAGCAGTTTCCTTGACGGGATAGATACGCAGTATTTT	CASSFLDGIDTQYF
TRBV28	TRBJ2-5	-	few	TGTGCCAGCCGCGTGGGAGGTCGTGAGACCCAGTACTTC	CASRVGGRETQYF
TRBV7-9	TRBJ2-7	TRBD2	few	TGTGCCAGCAGCTTAGCCGTACCGGGACTAGCGGGATACTACGAGCAGTACTTC	CASSLAVPGLAGYYEQYF
TRBV19	TRBJ2-7	-	-	TGTGCCAGTAGTATGACAGGTAAGCAGTACTTC	CASSMTGKQYF
TRBV5-5	TRBJ2-7	-	-	TGTGCCAGCAGCCCTCCGGGCAGTCGGGATCCGTACTTC	CASSPPGSRDPYF
TRBV4-1	TRBJ2-1	-	-	TGCGCCAGCAGCCAACCGTATCAGGGCGATGAGCAGTTCTTC	CASSQPYQGDEQFF
TRBV7-6	TRBJ2-1	TRBD2	once	TGTGCCAGCAGCTTAGGGGCGGGAGGGACCAATGAGCAGTTCTTC	CASSLGAGGTNEQFF
TRBV27	TRBJ2-1	-	-	TGTGCCAGCAGTACAACGACTGGCCCCTTGGCCCTTGAGCAGTTCTTC	CASSTTTGPLALEQFF
TRBV5-1	TRBJ2-1	-	-	TGCGCCAGCAGCTTAAGGAGTAGTTACAATGAGCAGTTCTTC	CASSLRSSYNEQFF
TRBV2	TRBJ2-2	-	-	TGTGCCAGCGGACTGACAGGACAGAACACCGGGGAGCTGTTTTTT	CASGLTGQNTGELFF
TRBV9	TRBJ2-2	TRBD2	once	TGTGCCAGCAGCGTAGCTGGCCTAGCGGGAGCGAACACCGGGGAGCTGTTTTTT	CASSVAGLAGANTGELFF
TRBV5-1	TRBJ2-7	-	-	TGCGCCAGCAGCTCAAACGGGGGGCAGGGATGGGAGCAGTACTTC	CASSSNGGQGWEQYF
TRBV7-2	TRBJ2-3	TRBD1	-	TGTGCCAGCACAAAGACAGGGGGCGTTTATTCTAGCACAGATACGCAGTATTTT	CASTKTGGVYSSTDTQYF
TRBV27	TRBJ2-2	TRBD1	-	TGTGCCAGCAGCCTCAATCAGGGGGCGAACACCGGGGAGCTGTTTTTT	CASSLNQGANTGELFF
TRBV4-1	TRBJ2-3	TRBD1	-	TGCGCCAGCAGCCAAGAACAGGGGAGCGCAGATACGCAGTATTTT	CASSQEQGSADTQYF
TRBV7-8	TRBJ2-5	-	-	TGTGCCAGCAGCGCCCAGTCGGCTAGGGAGACCCAGTACTTC	CASSAQSARETQYF
TRBV5-6	TRBJ2-5	-	-	TGTGCCAGCAGTTCGGGTTCTAGCACAGAGACCCAGTACTTC	CASSSGSSTETQYF
TRBV5-6	TRBJ2-3	TRBD1	-	TGTGCCAGCAGCCCCGACAGGGACACAGATACGCAGTATTTT	CASSPDRDTDTQYF
TRBV11-2	TRBJ2-5	-	-	TGTGCCAGCAGCTTAGTAGGGGGCGGACTAGCATCAGAGACCCAGTACTTC	CASSLVGGGLASETQYF
TRBV18	TRBJ1-4	TRBD1	-	TGTGCCAGCTCACCCACGTTCGGGACAGTAACGGAAAAACTGCTTTTT	CASSPTFGTVTEKLLF
TRBV25-1	TRBJ1-6	TRBD1	many	TGTGCCAGCAGTTCCCGCTTTACAGGGGAAAATTCACCCCTCCACTTT	CASSSRFTGENSPLHF
TRBV27	TRBJ2-7	TRBD1	-	TGTGCCAGCAGTTTAACTCCGGGACAGGGATCCTACGAGCAGTACTTC	CASSLTPGQGSYEQYF
TRBV5-1	TRBJ2-7	-	many	TGCGCCACCTCGGACAGTGTGGGATACGAGCAGTACTTC	CATSDSVGYEQYF
TRBV5-1	TRBJ1-1	TRBD1	-	TGCGCCAGCAGCTTTTACGGACAGGCCAAAGCTTTCTTT	CASSFYGQAKAFF
TRBV2	TRBJ2-1	TRBD2	-	TGTGCCAGCAGGCCCCTAGCGGGAAAAAACTACAATGAGCAGTTCTTC	CASRPLAGKNYNEQFF
TRBV6-5	TRBJ2-2	-	-	TGTGCCAGCAGACTAACATTAACCGGGGAGCTGCTTTTT	CASRLTLTGELLF
TRBV5-1	TRBJ2-3	-	-	TGCGCCAGCAGCTTGGACGAGACCGGAAAGGGGGATACGCAGTATTTT	CASSLDETGKGDTQYF
TRBV19	TRBJ2-7	TRBD1	-	TGTGCCAGTAGTAGCGACAGGGGGCGCTTTGCGTTCCCCTACGAGCAGTACTTC	CASSSDRGRFAFPYEQYF
TRBV28	TRBJ2-7	TRBD2	-	TGTGCCAGCAGTTTTCAACTAGCGGGGCTTACCTACGAGCAGTACTTC	CASSFQLAGLTYEQYF
TRBV7-7	TRBJ2-1	-	-	TGTGCTAGCAGCTTAGCCGTCCGGAATGAGCAGTTCTTC	CASSLAVRNEQFF
TRBV9	TRBJ2-2	-	once	TGTGCCAGCAGCGTAGATCAAGAGCTGTTTTTT	CASSVDQELFF
TRBV5-5	TRBJ2-3	-	-	TGTGCCAGCAGCTTGCAAGGGCTAGCTCAGGATACGCAGTATTTT	CASSLQGLAQDTQYF
TRBV6-2/TRBV6-3	TRBJ2-2	TRBD2	-	TGTGCCAGCAGTTATGCACTAGCGGGAGTCATTTACACCGGGGAGCTGTTTTTT	CASSYALAGVIYTGELFF
TRBV2	TRBJ1-2	-	-	TGTGCCAGCAGTGAATCGGCGGCAGGGGACCGCTACACCTTC	CASSESAAGDRYTF
TRBV28	TRBJ2-5	-	-	TGTGCCAGCAGTTTGATTCGATCACAGGGAAGAGAGACCCAGTACTTC	CASSLIRSQGRETQYF
TRBV18	TRBJ2-7	TRBD2	-	TGTGCCAGCTCACCAACCCCGCCGGGACTAGCGGGAGGTATCTACGAGCAGTACTTC	CASSPTPPGLAGGIYEQYF
TRBV6-2/TRBV6-3	TRBJ2-3	TRBD2	-	TGTGCCAGCAGTTTGACTAGCGGAGAGGGGACAGATACGCAGTATTTT	CASSLTSGEGTDTQYF
TRBV7-6	TRBJ2-5	-	-	TGTGCCAGCAGCTTCACAGGGTTTGAGGGGAAAGAGACCCAGTACTTC	CASSFTGFEGKETQYF
TRBV10-3	TRBJ1-2	TRBD1	once	TGTGCCATCAGTGACCGATCCAAACAGGGGGCTTATAACTATGGCTACACCTTC	CAISDRSKQGAYNYGYTF
TRBV9	TRBJ2-1	-	few	TGTGCCAGCAGCGTAGCCGAACTGGTTGGTGAGCAGTTCTTC	CASSVAELVGEQFF
TRBV2	TRBJ2-7	TRBD1	once	TGTGCCAGCAGTCGGACAGGGAGATCCTACGAGCAGTACTTC	CASSRTGRSYEQYF
TRBV28	TRBJ2-2	TRBD2	-	TGTGCCAGCAGCCACCTGGCGGGAGGGTTAAACACCGGGGAGCTGTTTTTT	CASSHLAGGLNTGELFF
TRBV7-8	TRBJ2-2	TRBD2	-	TGTGCCAGCAGCTTAGTCACCCGACTAGCTGTTAACACCGGGGAGCTGTTTTTT	CASSLVTRLAVNTGELFF
TRBV7-2	TRBJ2-7	-	-	TGTGCCAGCAGCCGTCTGCGTTATGACTACGAGCAGTACTTC	CASSRLRYDYEQYF
TRBV7-6	TRBJ2-3	TRBD1	-	TGTGCCAGCAGCGGGGACAGGGGGCAGGTGGGCACAGATACGCAGTATTTT	CASSGDRGQVGTDTQYF
TRBV3-1/TRBV3-2	TRBJ2-1	TRBD2	-	TGTGCCAGCAGCCCACCTAGCGGGATCGACAATGAGCAGTTCTTC	CASSPPSGIDNEQFF